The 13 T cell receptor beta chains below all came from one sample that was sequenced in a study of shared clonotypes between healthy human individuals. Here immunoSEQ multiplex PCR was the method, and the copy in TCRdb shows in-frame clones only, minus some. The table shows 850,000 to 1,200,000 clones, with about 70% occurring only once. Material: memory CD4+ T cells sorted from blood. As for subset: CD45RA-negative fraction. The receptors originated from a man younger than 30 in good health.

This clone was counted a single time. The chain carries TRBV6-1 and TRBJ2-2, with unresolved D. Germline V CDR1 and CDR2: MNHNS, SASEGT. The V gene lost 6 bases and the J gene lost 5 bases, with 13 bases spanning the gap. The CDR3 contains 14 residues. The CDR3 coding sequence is TGTGCCAGCAGGCCAGTAAGTGCGACCGGGGAGCTGTTTTTT. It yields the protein CASRPVSATGELFF.

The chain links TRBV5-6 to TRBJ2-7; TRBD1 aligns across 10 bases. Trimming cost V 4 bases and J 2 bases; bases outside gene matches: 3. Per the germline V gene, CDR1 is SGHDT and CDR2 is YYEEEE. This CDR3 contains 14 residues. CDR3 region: CASSEGQGTYEQYF. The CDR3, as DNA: TGTGCCAGCAGCGAGGGACAGGGGACCTACGAGCAGTACTTC.

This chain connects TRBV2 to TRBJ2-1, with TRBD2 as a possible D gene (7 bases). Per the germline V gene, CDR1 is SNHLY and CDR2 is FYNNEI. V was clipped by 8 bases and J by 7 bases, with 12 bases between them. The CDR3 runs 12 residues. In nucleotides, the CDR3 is TGTGCCAGCTCGGGGGGCACGAATGAGCAGTTCTTC. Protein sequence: CASSGGTNEQFF.

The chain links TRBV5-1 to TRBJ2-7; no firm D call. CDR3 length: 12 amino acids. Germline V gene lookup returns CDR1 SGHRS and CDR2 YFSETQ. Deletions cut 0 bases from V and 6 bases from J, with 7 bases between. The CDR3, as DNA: TGCGCCAGCAGCTTGGGTCGTCTCGAGCAGTACTTC. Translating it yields CASSLGRLEQYF.

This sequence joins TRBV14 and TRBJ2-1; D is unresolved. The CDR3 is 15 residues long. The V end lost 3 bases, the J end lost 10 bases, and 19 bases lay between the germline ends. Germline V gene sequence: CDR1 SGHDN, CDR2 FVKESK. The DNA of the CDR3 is TGTGCCAGCAGCCAGGCCGGATCCCCGGACCTAGAGCAGTTCTTC. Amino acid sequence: CASSQAGSPDLEQFF.

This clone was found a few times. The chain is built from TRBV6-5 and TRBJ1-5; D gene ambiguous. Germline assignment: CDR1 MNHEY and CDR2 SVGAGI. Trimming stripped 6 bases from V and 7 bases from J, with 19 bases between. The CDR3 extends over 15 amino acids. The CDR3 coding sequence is TGTGCCAGCAGCCCACATTCAGGAGAGGGACAGCCCCAGCATTTT. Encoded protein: CASSPHSGEGQPQHF.

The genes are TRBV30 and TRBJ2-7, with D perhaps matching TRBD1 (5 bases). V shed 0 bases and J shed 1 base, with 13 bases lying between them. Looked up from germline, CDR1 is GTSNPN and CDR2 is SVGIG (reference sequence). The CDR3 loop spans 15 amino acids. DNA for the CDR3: TGTGCCTGGAGTGTACCAGGGCCAGGATCCTACGAGCAGTACTTC. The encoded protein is CAWSVPGPGSYEQYF.

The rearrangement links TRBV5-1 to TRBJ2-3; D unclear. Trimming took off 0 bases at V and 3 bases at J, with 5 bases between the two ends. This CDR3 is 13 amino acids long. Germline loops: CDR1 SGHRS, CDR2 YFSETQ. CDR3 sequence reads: CASSLVLTDTQYF. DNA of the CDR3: TGCGCCAGCAGCTTGGTATTAACAGATACGCAGTATTTT.

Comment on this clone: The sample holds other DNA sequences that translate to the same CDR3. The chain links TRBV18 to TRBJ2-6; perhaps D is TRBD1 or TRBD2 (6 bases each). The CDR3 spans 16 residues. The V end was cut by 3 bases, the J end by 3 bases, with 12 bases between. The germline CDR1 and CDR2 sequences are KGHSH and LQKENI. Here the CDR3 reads CASSPRGASGANVLTF. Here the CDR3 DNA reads TGTGCCAGCTCACCGAGGGGGGCTAGTGGGGCCAACGTCCTGACTTTC.

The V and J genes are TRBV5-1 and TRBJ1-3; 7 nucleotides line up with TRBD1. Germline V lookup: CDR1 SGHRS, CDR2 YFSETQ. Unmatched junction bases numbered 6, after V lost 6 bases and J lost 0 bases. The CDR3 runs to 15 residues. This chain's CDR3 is CASKGGTDSGNTIYF. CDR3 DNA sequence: TGCGCCAGCAAAGGGGGCACCGACTCTGGAAACACCATATATTTT.

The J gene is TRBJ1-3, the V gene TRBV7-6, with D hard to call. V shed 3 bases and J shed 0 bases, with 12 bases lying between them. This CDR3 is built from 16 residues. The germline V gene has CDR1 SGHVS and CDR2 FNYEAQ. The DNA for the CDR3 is TGTGCCAGCAGCTTGGGCGCTGGACGCTCTGGAAACACCATATATTTT. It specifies CASSLGAGRSGNTIYF.

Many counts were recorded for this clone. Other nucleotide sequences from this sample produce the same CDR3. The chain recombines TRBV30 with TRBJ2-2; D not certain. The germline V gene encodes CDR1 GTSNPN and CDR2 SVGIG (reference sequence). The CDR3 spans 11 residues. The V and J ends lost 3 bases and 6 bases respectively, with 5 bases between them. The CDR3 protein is CAWSGSGELFF. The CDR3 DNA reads TGTGCCTGGAGCGGATCCGGGGAGCTGTTTTTT. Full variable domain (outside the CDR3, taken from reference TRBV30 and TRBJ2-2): SQTIHQWPATLVQPVGSPLSLECTVEGTSNPNLYWYRQAAGRGLQLLFYSVGIGQISSEVPQNLSASRPQDRQFILSSKKLLLSDSGFYLCAWSGSGELFFGEGSRLTVL.

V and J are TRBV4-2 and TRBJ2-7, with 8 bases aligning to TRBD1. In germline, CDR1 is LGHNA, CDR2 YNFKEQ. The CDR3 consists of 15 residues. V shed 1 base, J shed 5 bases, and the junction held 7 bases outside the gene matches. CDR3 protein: CASSQGATGANEQYF. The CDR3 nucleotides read TGTGCCAGCAGCCAAGGGGCGACAGGGGCCAACGAGCAGTACTTC.